What follows describes a single TCR beta chain. The sample is drawn from a study of blood T cell repertoires in COVID-19. Whole-study context: The United States, Italy and Spain provided the acute and convalescent COVID-19 samples. The analysed material was cDNA or gDNA that came from T cells, B-cell-depleted T cells, or PBMCs.

The CDR3 consists of 16 residues. V was clipped by 0 bases and J by 1 base, with 12 bases between them. CDR1 is MNHEY and CDR2 is SVGAGI in the germline V gene. Under the authors' procedure: Amplification with reference gene primers provided the estimates of nucleated cell counts. Only in-frame clones appear in the TCRdb table, and some are missing; sequencing was by immunoSEQ multiplex PCR. V and J calls and clone size are as listed in that table; D and trimming were resolved from the DNA. The table records some 68,000 clones, 75% to 90% of them present only once. The TCR originated in a human donor in a cohort sampled during active COVID-19. The V gene is TRBV6-5, the J gene TRBJ1-1, with D tentatively TRBD1 (6 bases). The specimen was peripheral blood. This CDR3 reads CASSYSGGNANTEAFF. As DNA, the CDR3 is TGTGCCAGCAGTTACTCAGGGGGAAATGCGAACACTGAAGCTTTCTTT.